A selection of T cell receptor beta chains follows, all from one sample in a study of high-grade serous ovarian cancer treatment subgroups. Assay: immunoSEQ multiplex PCR; the TCRdb copy retains only in-frame clones and omits some. The data show about 4,700 clones, under 80% seen once. Sequencing was carried out using tumor tissue. The receptors shown here come from a human donor with high-grade serous ovarian cancer. Both conserved end residues are part of each CDR3. The D gene is left open where the match is weak. Clone size is not always given. Where it is, it says once, few, many or a class for expanded clones.

TRBV6-1	TRBD2	TRBJ2-5	15	NA	TGTGCCAGCAGGAGACTAGCGGGCCGCCAAGAGACCCAGTACTTC	CASRRLAGRQETQYF
TRBV13	NA	TRBJ1-1	17	NA	TGTGCCAGCAGCTTAGGGGTCATCCAAGAGGGGAACACTGAAGCTTTCTTT	CASSLGVIQEGNTEAFF
TRBV28	TRBD1	TRBJ1-2	13	few	TGTGCCAGCGCACAGGGGCCCTTCTATGGCTACACCTTC	CASAQGPFYGYTF
TRBV5-1	NA	TRBJ2-1	15	NA	TGCGCCAGCAGCTTGAGTTTACAGACCTACAATGAGCAGTTCTTC	CASSLSLQTYNEQFF
TRBV7-2	TRBD1	TRBJ1-6	15	NA	TGTGCCAGCAGCTCTCAGGGGGCGAAAATTTCACCCCTCCACTTT	CASSSQGAKISPLHF
TRBV29-1	NA	TRBJ2-7	14	NA	TGCAGCGTTGAGGTTGGCAGTAGCTCCTACGAGCAGTACTTC	CSVEVGSSSYEQYF
TRBV19	TRBD1	TRBJ1-1	15	few	TGTGCCAGTAGTTCGTCCGCAGGGGGGAACACTGAAGCTTTCTTT	CASSSSAGGNTEAFF
TRBV10-3	TRBD1	TRBJ2-1	16	few	TGTGCCATCAGTGAATCGACAGGGGGCTCGCACAATGAGCAGTTCTTC	CAISESTGGSHNEQFF
TRBV5-1	NA	TRBJ1-1	13	NA	TGCGCCAGCAGCGGTCGGTTGAACACTGAAGCTTTCTTT	CASSGRLNTEAFF
TRBV4-1	TRBD2	TRBJ2-2	14	once	TGCGCCAGCAGGCCAAGTGCGGGGGCCGGGGAGCTGTTTTTT	CASRPSAGAGELFF
TRBV19	TRBD1	TRBJ2-2	17	once	TGTGCCAGTAGGAACAGGGGACGGGTTTATACTCCCGGGGAGCTGTTTTTT	CASRNRGRVYTPGELFF
TRBV11-3	NA	TRBJ2-2	15	NA	TGTGCCAGCAGCTTAGAGCGGGGTGGAACCGGGGAGCTGTTTTTT	CASSLERGGTGELFF
TRBV25-1	NA	TRBJ2-5	16	few	TGTGCCAGCAGTGAATGGGGTCGGCTAGCTGTGGAGACCCAGTACTTC	CASSEWGRLAVETQYF
TRBV30	NA	TRBJ2-2	13	NA	TGTGCCTGGAGTCTCACCTACACCGGGGAGCTGTTTTTT	CAWSLTYTGELFF
TRBV7-9	TRBD1	TRBJ2-3	14	NA	TGTGCCAGCAGAGGGACAGGGTTCACAGATACGCAGTATTTT	CASRGTGFTDTQYF
TRBV20-1	NA	TRBJ2-7	11	NA	TGCAGTGCTAGCGGCCACTACGAGCAGTACTTC	CSASGHYEQYF
TRBV11-2	NA	TRBJ2-5	13	NA	TGTGCCAGCAGCTTATGGCGGTCAGAGACCCAGTACTTC	CASSLWRSETQYF
TRBV28	TRBD1	TRBJ1-6	20	NA	TGTGCCAGCAGCCATCCCGGGACAGGGGCCCCCGGTTTTGGGCTAGCACCCCTCCACTTT	CASSHPGTGAPGFGLAPLHF
TRBV9	TRBD1	TRBJ2-7	14	few	TGTGCCAGCAGCGTAGGGACAGGGCGCTACGAGCAGTACTTC	CASSVGTGRYEQYF
TRBV28	NA	TRBJ1-3	12	NA	TGTGCCAGCAGTTTTTATGGAAACACCATATATTTT	CASSFYGNTIYF
TRBV5-5	NA	TRBJ2-2	12	NA	TGTGCCAGCATCATGACTGAGGGGGAGCTGTTTTTT	CASIMTEGELFF
TRBV6-1	TRBD1	TRBJ1-2	15	NA	TGTGCCAGCAGTCTGGGACAGGGAGTAGGGTATGGCTACACCTTC	CASSLGQGVGYGYTF
TRBV19	NA	TRBJ1-1	15	NA	TGTGCCAGTAGTATTAAGTCCTTCGGGAGGCTTGAAGCTTTCTTT	CASSIKSFGRLEAFF
TRBV5-5	NA	TRBJ2-7	13	NA	TGTGCCAGCAGCTTGGACTACTCTGGGGAGCAGTACTTC	CASSLDYSGEQYF
TRBV18	NA	TRBJ2-1	13	NA	TGTGCCAGCTCACCACCACCAGGGGAAGGGCAGTTCTTC	CASSPPPGEGQFF
TRBV4-3	NA	TRBJ1-3	15	NA	TGCGCCAGCAGCCAAGATCCAGGCTCTGGAAACACCATATATTTT	CASSQDPGSGNTIYF
TRBV7-2	TRBD2	TRBJ2-1	15	NA	TGTGCCAGCAGCTTAGAGACTAGCGGAAGGGGGGGGCAGTTCTTC	CASSLETSGRGGQFF
TRBV4-1	TRBD1	TRBJ1-4	14	NA	TGCGCCAGCAGCCAAGACAGGGGGCGTGAAAAACTGTTTTTT	CASSQDRGREKLFF
TRBV11-2	NA	TRBJ1-3	14	NA	TGTGCCAGCAGCTTAGGGGGGCCTGGAAACACCATATATTTT	CASSLGGPGNTIYF
TRBV29-1	NA	TRBJ2-7	13	medium-sized	TGCAGCGTCCAGGGGCAGGCCCGCTACGAGCAGTACTTC	CSVQGQARYEQYF
TRBV27	TRBD2	TRBJ2-1	17	NA	TGTGCCAGCAGTACGGGACTAGCGGGCAGCTCCTACAATGAGCAGTTCTTC	CASSTGLAGSSYNEQFF
TRBV4-2	NA	TRBJ1-1	15	large	TGTGCCAGCAGCCAAGTGTTTAAGGGGAACACTGAAGCTTTCTTT	CASSQVFKGNTEAFF
TRBV4-3	NA	TRBJ1-1	13	once	TGCGCCAGCAGCCAATCAGTGAACACTGAAGCTTTCTTT	CASSQSVNTEAFF
TRBV6-5	NA	TRBJ1-1	14	few	TGTGCCAGCAGTTACAATGACAGGAACACTGAAGCTTTCTTT	CASSYNDRNTEAFF
TRBV5-1	TRBD1	TRBJ1-2	13	few	TGCGCCAGTTCACACGGGACAGGGAACGGCTACACCTTC	CASSHGTGNGYTF
TRBV7-2	NA	TRBJ1-2	15	NA	TGTGCCAGCAGCTTATTGGTCAGAGGCATATATGGCTACACCTTC	CASSLLVRGIYGYTF
TRBV10-3	TRBD1	TRBJ2-6	16	NA	TGTGCCATCAGGGACCAAACAGGGGCTGGGGCCAACGTCCTGACTTTC	CAIRDQTGAGANVLTF
TRBV7-8	NA	TRBJ2-7	17	NA	TGTGCCAGCAGCTTAGGAGAATGGGCGGGCGGATCCTACGAGCAGTACTTC	CASSLGEWAGGSYEQYF
TRBV11-3	NA	TRBJ1-1	13	NA	TGTGCCAGCAGCTTAAGTCTGAACACTGAAGCTTTCTTT	CASSLSLNTEAFF
TRBV19	NA	TRBJ2-7	13	NA	TGTGCCAGTAGCGGCGCGAGCTCCTACGAGCAGTACTTC	CASSGASSYEQYF
TRBV4-2	NA	TRBJ2-1	14	NA	TGTGCCAGCAGCCAAATTCTACTCGGCAATGAGCAGTTCTTC	CASSQILLGNEQFF
TRBV10-3	TRBD1	TRBJ1-1	16	NA	TGTGCCATCAGTCCCAGCCCGGGACAGTCAAACACTGAAGCTTTCTTT	CAISPSPGQSNTEAFF
TRBV27	TRBD1	TRBJ2-7	15	NA	TGTGCCAGCAGTGGCTTTGGGACAGGATTTTACGAGCAGTACTTC	CASSGFGTGFYEQYF
TRBV7-9	NA	TRBJ1-5	13	few	TGTGCCAGCAGCCCCGGACTGGGCCAGCCCCAGCATTTT	CASSPGLGQPQHF
TRBV7-6	NA	TRBJ2-5	15	NA	TGTGCCAGCAATTACGGGGGAGGCCCACAAGAGACCCAGTACTTC	CASNYGGGPQETQYF
TRBV7-3	NA	TRBJ2-3	14	NA	TGTGCCAGCAGCTTAACACGGGGTGCAGATACGCAGTATTTT	CASSLTRGADTQYF
TRBV7-6	NA	TRBJ2-3	13	NA	TGTGCCAGCAGCCCTGGGCAGACTCGAACGCAGTATTTT	CASSPGQTRTQYF
TRBV27	TRBD1	TRBJ1-2	13	NA	TGTGCCAGCACGCCACAGGGGGCAGATGGCTACACCTTC	CASTPQGADGYTF
TRBV10-3	NA	TRBJ2-5	12	NA	TGTGCCATTAAGGGGGGCCAAGAGACCCAGTACTTC	CAIKGGQETQYF
TRBV2	TRBD1	TRBJ1-2	14	NA	TGTGCCAGCACCCGAGGGACAGGGAGAAATGGCTACACCTTC	CASTRGTGRNGYTF
TRBV15	NA	TRBJ1-1	13	NA	TGTGCCACCAGCATCAGACAGGACACTGAAGCTTTCTTT	CATSIRQDTEAFF
TRBV7-6	TRBD1	TRBJ2-7	15	few	TGTGCCAGCAGCTCCCGGACAGGGTTTGACTACGAGCAGTACTTC	CASSSRTGFDYEQYF
TRBV29-1	TRBD2	TRBJ2-2	16	NA	TGCAGCGTGGCGGGACTAGAATTCTTTAGCACCGGGGAGCTGTTTTTT	CSVAGLEFFSTGELFF